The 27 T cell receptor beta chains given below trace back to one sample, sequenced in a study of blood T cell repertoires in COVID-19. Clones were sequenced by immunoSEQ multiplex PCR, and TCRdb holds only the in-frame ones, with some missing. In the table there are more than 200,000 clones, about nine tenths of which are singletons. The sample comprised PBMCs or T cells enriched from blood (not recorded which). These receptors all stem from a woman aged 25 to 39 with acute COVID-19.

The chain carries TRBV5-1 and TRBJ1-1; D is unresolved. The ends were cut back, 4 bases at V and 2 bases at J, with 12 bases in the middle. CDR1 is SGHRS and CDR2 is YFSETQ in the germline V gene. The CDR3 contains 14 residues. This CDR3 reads CASSLVAENTEAFF. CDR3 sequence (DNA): TGCGCCAGCAGCCTGGTGGCAGAAAACACTGAAGCTTTCTTT.

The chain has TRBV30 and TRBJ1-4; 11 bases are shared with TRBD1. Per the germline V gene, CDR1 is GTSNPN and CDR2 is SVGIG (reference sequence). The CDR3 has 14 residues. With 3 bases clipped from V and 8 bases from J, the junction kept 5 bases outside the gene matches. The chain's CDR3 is CAWSGTGGSEKLFF. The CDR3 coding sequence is TGTGCCTGGAGCGGGACAGGGGGAAGCGAAAAACTGTTTTTT.

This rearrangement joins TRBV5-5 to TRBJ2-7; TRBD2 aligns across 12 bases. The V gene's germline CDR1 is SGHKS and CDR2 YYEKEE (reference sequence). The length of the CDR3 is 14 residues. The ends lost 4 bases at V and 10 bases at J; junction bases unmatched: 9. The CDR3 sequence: CASSNPGTSGPQYF. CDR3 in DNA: TGTGCCAGCAGCAACCCTGGGACTAGCGGGCCTCAGTACTTC.

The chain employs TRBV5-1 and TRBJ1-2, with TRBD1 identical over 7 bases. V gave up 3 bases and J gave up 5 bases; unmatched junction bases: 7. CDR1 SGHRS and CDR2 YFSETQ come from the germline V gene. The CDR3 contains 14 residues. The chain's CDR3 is CASSSGQTVYGYTF. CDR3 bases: TGCGCCAGCAGCTCGGGACAGACCGTATATGGCTACACCTTC.

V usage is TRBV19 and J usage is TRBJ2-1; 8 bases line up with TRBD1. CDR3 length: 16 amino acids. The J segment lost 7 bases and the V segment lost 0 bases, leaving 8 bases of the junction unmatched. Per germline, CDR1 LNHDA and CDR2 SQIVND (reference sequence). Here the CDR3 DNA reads TGTGCCAGTAGTATAGATTGGCAGGGGGCTACAAATGAGCAGTTCTTC. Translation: CASSIDWQGATNEQFF.

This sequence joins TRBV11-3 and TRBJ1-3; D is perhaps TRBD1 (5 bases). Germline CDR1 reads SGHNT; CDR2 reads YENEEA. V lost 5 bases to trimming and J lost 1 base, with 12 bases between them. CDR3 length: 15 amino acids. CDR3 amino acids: CASSKGPGSGNTIYF. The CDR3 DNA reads TGTGCCAGCAGCAAGGGGCCAGGGTCTGGAAACACCATATATTTT.

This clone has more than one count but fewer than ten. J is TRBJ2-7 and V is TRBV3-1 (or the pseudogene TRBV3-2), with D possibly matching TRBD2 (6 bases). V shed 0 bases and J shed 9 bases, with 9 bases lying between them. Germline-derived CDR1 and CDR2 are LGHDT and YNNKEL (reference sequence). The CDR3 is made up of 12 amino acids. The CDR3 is CASSQEGGGQYF. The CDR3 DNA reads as TGTGCCAGCAGCCAAGAGGGGGGAGGGCAGTACTTC.

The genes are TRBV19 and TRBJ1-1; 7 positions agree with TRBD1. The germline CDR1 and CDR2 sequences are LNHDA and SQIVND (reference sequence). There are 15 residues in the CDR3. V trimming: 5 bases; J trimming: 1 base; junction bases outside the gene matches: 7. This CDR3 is CASSSYRGSNTEAFF. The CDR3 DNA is TGTGCCAGTAGTTCGTACAGGGGATCGAACACTGAAGCTTTCTTT.

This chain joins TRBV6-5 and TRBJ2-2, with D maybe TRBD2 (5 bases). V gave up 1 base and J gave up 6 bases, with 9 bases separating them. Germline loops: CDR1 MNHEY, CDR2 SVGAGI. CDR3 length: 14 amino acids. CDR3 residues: CASSYYGEAGELFF. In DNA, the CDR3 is TGTGCCAGCAGTTACTACGGGGAAGCCGGGGAGCTGTTTTTT.

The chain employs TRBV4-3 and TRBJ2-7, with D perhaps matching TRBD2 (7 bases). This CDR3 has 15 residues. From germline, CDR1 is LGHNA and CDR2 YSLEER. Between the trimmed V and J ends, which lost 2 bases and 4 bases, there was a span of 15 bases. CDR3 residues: CASSQFFGRGYEQYF. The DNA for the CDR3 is TGCGCCAGCAGCCAATTTTTTGGGAGGGGGTACGAGCAGTACTTC.

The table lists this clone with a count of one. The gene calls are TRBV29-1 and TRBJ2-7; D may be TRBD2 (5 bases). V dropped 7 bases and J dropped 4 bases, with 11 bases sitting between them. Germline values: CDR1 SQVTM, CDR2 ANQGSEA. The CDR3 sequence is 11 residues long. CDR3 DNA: TGCAGCGCCCTACGGGGATACGAGCAGTACTTC. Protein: CSALRGYEQYF.

DNA for the CDR3: TGCGCCAGCAGTCCGAGTTCCTATGGCTACACCTTC. Translating gives CASSPSSYGYTF. The V gene is TRBV5-1, the J gene TRBJ1-2; D is uncertain. Germline V gene lookup returns CDR1 SGHRS and CDR2 YFSETQ. The CDR3 is 12 amino acids. The V gene lost 5 bases and the J gene lost 4 bases, with 9 bases spanning the gap.

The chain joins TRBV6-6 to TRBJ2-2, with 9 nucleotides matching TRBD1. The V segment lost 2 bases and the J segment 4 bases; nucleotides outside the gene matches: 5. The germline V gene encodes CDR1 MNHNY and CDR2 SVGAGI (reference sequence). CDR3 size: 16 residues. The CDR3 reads CASSYRGTGSTGELFF. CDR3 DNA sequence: TGTGCCAGCAGTTACCGTGGGACAGGGAGCACCGGGGAGCTGTTTTTT.

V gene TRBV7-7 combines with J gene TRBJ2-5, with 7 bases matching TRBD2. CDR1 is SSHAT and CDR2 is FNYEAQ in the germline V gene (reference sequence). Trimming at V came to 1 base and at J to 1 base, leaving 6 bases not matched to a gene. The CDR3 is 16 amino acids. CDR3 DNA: TGTGCCAGCAGCTTAGGGGGAGGGTATCTCCAAGAGACCCAGTACTTC. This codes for CASSLGGGYLQETQYF.

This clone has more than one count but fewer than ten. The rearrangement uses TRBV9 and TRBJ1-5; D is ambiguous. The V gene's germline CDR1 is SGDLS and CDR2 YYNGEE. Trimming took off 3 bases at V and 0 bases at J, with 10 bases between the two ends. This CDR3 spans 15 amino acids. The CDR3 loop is CASSAGVLSNQPQHF. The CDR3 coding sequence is TGTGCCAGCAGCGCCGGGGTCCTTAGCAATCAGCCCCAGCATTTT.

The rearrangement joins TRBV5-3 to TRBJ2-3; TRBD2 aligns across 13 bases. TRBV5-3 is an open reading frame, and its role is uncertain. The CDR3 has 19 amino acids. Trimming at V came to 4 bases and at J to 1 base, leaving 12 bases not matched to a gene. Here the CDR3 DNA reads TGTGCCAGAAGCGACTACGGGACTAGCGGGGTTGTGGGCACAGATACGCAGTATTTT. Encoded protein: CARSDYGTSGVVGTDTQYF.

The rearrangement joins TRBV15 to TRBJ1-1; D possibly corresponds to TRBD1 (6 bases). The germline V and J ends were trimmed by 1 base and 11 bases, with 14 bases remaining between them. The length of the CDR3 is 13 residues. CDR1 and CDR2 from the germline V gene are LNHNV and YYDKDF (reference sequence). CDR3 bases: TGTGCCACCAGCAGAGGTGCGGGGGCTGGGGCTTTCTTT. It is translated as CATSRGAGAGAFF.

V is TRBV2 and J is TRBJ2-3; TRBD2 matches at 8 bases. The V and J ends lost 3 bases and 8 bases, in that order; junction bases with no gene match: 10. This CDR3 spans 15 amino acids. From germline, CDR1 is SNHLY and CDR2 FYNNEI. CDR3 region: CASSDPGGPDGTQYF. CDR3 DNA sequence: TGTGCCAGCAGTGATCCGGGGGGGCCGGATGGTACGCAGTATTTT. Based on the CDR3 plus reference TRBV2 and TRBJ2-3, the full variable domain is EPEVTQTPSHQVTQMGQEVILRCVPISNHLYFYWYRQILGQKVEFLVSFYNNEISEKSEIFDDQFSVERPDGSNFTLKIRSTKLEDSAMYFCASSDPGGPDGTQYFGPGTRLTVL.

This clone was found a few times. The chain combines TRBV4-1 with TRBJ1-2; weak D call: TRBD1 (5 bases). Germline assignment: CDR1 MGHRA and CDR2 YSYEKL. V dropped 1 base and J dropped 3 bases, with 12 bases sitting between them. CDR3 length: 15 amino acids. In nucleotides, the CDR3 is TGCGCCAGCAGCCAAGCCGGGGGATTGGACTATGGCTACACCTTC. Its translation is CASSQAGGLDYGYTF.

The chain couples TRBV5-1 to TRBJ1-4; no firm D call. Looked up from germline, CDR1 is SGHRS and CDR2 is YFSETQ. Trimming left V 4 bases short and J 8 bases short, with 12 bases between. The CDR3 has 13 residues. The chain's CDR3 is CASSPRGREKLFF. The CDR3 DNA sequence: TGCGCCAGCAGCCCCCGGGGTCGGGAAAAACTGTTTTTT.

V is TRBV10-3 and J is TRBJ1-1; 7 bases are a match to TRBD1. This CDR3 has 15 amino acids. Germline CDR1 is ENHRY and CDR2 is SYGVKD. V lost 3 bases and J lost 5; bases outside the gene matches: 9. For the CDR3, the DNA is TGTGCCATCAGTGAACTCCGGACAGGACCGACTGAAGCTTTCTTT. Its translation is CAISELRTGPTEAFF.

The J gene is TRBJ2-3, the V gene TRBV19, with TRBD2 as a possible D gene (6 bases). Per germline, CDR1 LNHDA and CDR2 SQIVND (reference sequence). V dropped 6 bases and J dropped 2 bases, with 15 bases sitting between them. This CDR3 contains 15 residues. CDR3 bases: TGTGCCAGTAGATTCACTAGCCGTGCCACAGATACGCAGTATTTT. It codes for CASRFTSRATDTQYF.

In DNA form, the CDR3 reads TGCAGCGTGCCGGACAGGGCGAATGGCTACACCTTC. Translation gives CSVPDRANGYTF. V usage is TRBV29-1 and J usage is TRBJ1-2, with 8 bases lining up with TRBD1. This CDR3 is built from 12 residues. In germline, CDR1 is SQVTM, CDR2 ANQGSEA. The junction had 6 bases not matched to a gene; V was cut back by 6 bases and J by 6 bases.

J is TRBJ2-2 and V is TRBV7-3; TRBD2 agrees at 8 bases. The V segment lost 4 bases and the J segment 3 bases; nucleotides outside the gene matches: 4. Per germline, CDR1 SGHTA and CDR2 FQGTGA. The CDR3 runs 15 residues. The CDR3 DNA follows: TGTGCCAGCAGCTCAACGGGGGGGCACACCGGGGAGCTGTTTTTT. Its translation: CASSSTGGHTGELFF.

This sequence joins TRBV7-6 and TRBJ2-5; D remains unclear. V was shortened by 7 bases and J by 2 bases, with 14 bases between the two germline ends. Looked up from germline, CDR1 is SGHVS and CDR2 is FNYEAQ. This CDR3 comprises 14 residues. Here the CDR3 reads CASTLIAGQETQYF. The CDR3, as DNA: TGTGCCAGCACCCTTATAGCTGGGCAAGAGACCCAGTACTTC.

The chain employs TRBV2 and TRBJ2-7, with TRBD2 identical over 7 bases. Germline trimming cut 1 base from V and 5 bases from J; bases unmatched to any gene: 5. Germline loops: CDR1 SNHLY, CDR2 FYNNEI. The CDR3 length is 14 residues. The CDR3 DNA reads TGTGCCAGCAGTGAAGAAGGGAGGGGAGACGAGCAGTACTTC. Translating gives CASSEEGRGDEQYF.

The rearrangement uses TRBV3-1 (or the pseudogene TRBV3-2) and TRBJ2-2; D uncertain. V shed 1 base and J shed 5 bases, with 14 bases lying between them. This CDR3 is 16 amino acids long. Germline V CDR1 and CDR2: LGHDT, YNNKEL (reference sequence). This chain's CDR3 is CASSQGPNQITGELFF. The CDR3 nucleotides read TGTGCCAGCAGCCAAGGGCCGAATCAGATTACCGGGGAGCTGTTTTTT.